The 15 T cell receptor beta chains given below trace back to one sample, sequenced in a study of blood T cells in healthy people across ages. A J-beta primer mix and a sample-barcoded 5' primer were used in a second PCR of about 7 to 12 cycles. TCRdb ran MiXCR on the 5' RACE reads and lists one entry per CDR3 protein. The sample lists around 900,000 distinct CDR3 sequences, just over 50% occurring once. The specimen sequenced was blood. Receptors were obtained from a woman aged 55 to 70 in good health.

This clonotype has ten or more counts. This rearrangement joins TRBV7-2 to TRBJ2-7; 10 bases map to TRBD1. CDR3 size: 15 residues. V shed 2 bases, J shed 4 bases, and the junction held 5 bases outside the gene matches. Germline-derived CDR1 and CDR2 are SGHTA and FQGNSA. CDR3 protein: CASSLKGQGGYEQYF. The CDR3 DNA reads TGTGCCAGCAGCTTAAAAGGACAGGGGGGGTACGAGCAGTACTTC.

This clonotype has a handful of counts. The chain has TRBV5-1 and TRBJ2-1; D is unclear. This CDR3 contains 13 residues. V lost 4 bases and J lost 7, with 12 bases in between. Germline V gene lookup returns CDR1 SGHRS and CDR2 YFSETQ. CDR3 bases: TGCGCCAGCAGCGCTGGAAGTTTGAATGAGCAGTTCTTC. It codes for CASSAGSLNEQFF.

This clonotype was observed a few times. The rearrangement links TRBV12-3 or TRBV12-4 to TRBJ2-3; 10 bases fit TRBD2. Trimming at V came to 5 bases and at J to 2 bases, leaving 7 bases not matched to a gene. The CDR3 sequence is 16 residues long. CDR3 coding DNA: TGTGCCAGCAGTCGGCTAGCGGGAGTGTACACAGATACGCAGTATTTT. Encoded protein: CASSRLAGVYTDTQYF.

This clonotype was observed a handful of times. The chain couples TRBV20-1 to TRBJ1-1, with D tentatively TRBD1 (6 bases). The CDR3 runs to 14 residues. Trimming left V 1 base short and J 4 bases short, with 13 bases between. Per germline, CDR1 DFQATT and CDR2 SNEGSKA (reference sequence). CDR3 DNA sequence: TGCAGTGCTAGAGTAAGGGGGTTTGGCACTGAAGCTTTCTTT. This sequence encodes CSARVRGFGTEAFF.

This clonotype was detected a few times. The J gene is TRBJ2-5, the V gene TRBV20-1; perhaps TRBD1 as D (6 bases). From germline, CDR1 is DFQATT and CDR2 SNEGSKA (reference sequence). This CDR3 comprises 13 residues. The ends were cut back, 6 bases at V and 2 bases at J, with 13 bases in the middle. The CDR3 is CSASWGLQETQYF. The CDR3 DNA sequence: TGCAGTGCAAGCTGGGGGCTACAAGAGACCCAGTACTTC.

This chain joins TRBV7-9 and TRBJ2-3, with D perhaps matching TRBD2 (6 bases). V lost 4 bases, J lost 2 bases, and 13 bases lay in between. Germline CDR1 SEHNR, CDR2 FQNEAQ (reference sequence). The CDR3 consists of 15 residues. The CDR3 DNA sequence: TGTGCCAGCAGCTGGCGGGCGGGGCCCACAGATACGCAGTATTTT. Its translation: CASSWRAGPTDTQYF. The complete variable domain, with remaining parts taken from reference TRBV7-9 and TRBJ2-3, reads DTGVSQNPRHKITKRGQNVTFRCDPISEHNRLYWYRQTLGQGPEFLTYFQNEAQLEKSRLLSDRFSAERPKGSFSTLEIQRTEQGDSAMYLCASSWRAGPTDTQYFGPGTRLTVL.

This clonotype occurred once. V and J are TRBV18 and TRBJ1-6; D may be TRBD1 (5 bases). The germline V gene encodes CDR1 KGHSH and CDR2 LQKENI. The CDR3 consists of 14 residues. Trimming removed 4 bases from V and 11 bases from J, with 15 bases in between. In nucleotides, the CDR3 is TGTGCCAGCTCACTAGAAACGGACATAACACCCCTCCACTTT. Protein sequence: CASSLETDITPLHF.

The V and J genes are TRBV4-1 and TRBJ1-6; 8 positions match TRBD1. Trimming removed 7 bases from V and 9 bases from J; junction bases left unmatched: 8. The CDR3 is 14 residues long. CDR1 and CDR2 from the germline V gene are MGHRA and YSYEKL. CDR3 nucleotides: TGCGCCAGCACCCCGGGACAGGTTTTTTCACCCCTCCACTTT. Its protein is CASTPGQVFSPLHF.

The V call is TRBV27, the J call TRBJ1-5, with D maybe TRBD1 (5 bases). Germline V CDR1 and CDR2: MNHEY, SMNVEV (reference sequence). The CDR3 is 16 residues long. V was trimmed by 2 bases and J by 0 bases, leaving 11 bases between them. CDR3 loop: CASSLRGDYSNQPQHF. CDR3 in DNA: TGTGCCAGCAGTTTACGGGGCGATTATAGCAATCAGCCCCAGCATTTT.

This clonotype has only a few counts. The rearrangement joins TRBV20-1 to TRBJ2-1; 7 nucleotides match TRBD2. Looked up from germline, CDR1 is DFQATT and CDR2 is SNEGSKA (reference sequence). V was clipped by 0 bases and J by 2 bases; unmatched bases: 16. There are 19 residues in the CDR3. The CDR3 reads CSARDRTKPGRGTYNEQFF. The DNA for the CDR3 is TGCAGTGCTAGAGATCGAACCAAGCCCGGGCGGGGGACCTACAATGAGCAGTTCTTC.

This clonotype has just one count. V and J are TRBV18 and TRBJ1-1; no firm D call. Germline V lookup: CDR1 KGHSH, CDR2 LQKENI. The CDR3 consists of 12 residues. With 3 bases removed from V and 3 bases from J, the gap between germline ends came to 5 bases. The CDR3 sequence is CASSPVHTEAFF. In DNA, the CDR3 is TGTGCCAGCTCACCGGTACACACTGAAGCTTTCTTT.

This clonotype was found a few times. The CDR3: CASSSGLGLFEQYF. CDR3 in DNA: TGTGCCAGCAGTTCGGGACTAGGGTTGTTCGAGCAGTACTTC. The chain is built from TRBV27 and TRBJ2-7; 8 bases agree with TRBD2. The germline V gene encodes CDR1 MNHEY and CDR2 SMNVEV (reference sequence). The CDR3 sequence is 14 residues long. V dropped 4 bases and J dropped 6; count of bases not matched to a gene: 8.

This sequence joins TRBV20-1 and TRBJ2-3, with D perhaps TRBD2 (6 bases). CDR1 is DFQATT, CDR2 SNEGSKA, per germline (reference sequence). The V and J ends lost 0 bases and 0 bases respectively, with 10 bases between them. This CDR3 is 15 amino acids long. The CDR3 DNA is TGCAGTGCTAGAGACAGCAGCGGGAGCACAGATACGCAGTATTTT. Amino acids: CSARDSSGSTDTQYF.

The chain carries TRBV12-3 or TRBV12-4 and TRBJ2-3; no clear D. Trimming pared 7 bases from V and 0 bases from J, leaving 14 bases between. The CDR3 has 15 amino acids. The DNA for the CDR3 is TGTGCCAGCACCCTGGGATTTACTAGCACAGATACGCAGTATTTT. Protein product: CASTLGFTSTDTQYF.

V usage is TRBV7-2 and J usage is TRBJ2-7; TRBD2 might be the D (6 bases). This CDR3 is 13 amino acids long. The V gene lost 6 bases and the J gene lost 1 base, with 10 bases spanning the gap. The germline V gene has CDR1 SGHTA and CDR2 FQGNSA. This chain's CDR3 is CASREGPSYEQYF. The CDR3 bases are TGTGCCAGCAGGGAGGGTCCTTCCTACGAGCAGTACTTC.